The next 11 T cell receptor beta chains were all read from a single sample in a study of cytomegalovirus exposure and HLA in healthy donors. The primer mix had 60 Vbeta and 13 Jbeta primers. Assay used: immunoSEQ multiplex PCR; TCRdb lists only in-frame clones, some missing. The data contain roughly 120,000 clones, around 77% of them singletons. Specimen: PBMCs. These TCRs come from a middle-aged man in good health and CMV-seropositive.

The J gene is TRBJ1-1, the V gene TRBV7-9; TRBD1 is a possible D gene (5 bases). The CDR3 loop spans 14 amino acids. The V end lost 5 bases, the J end lost 2 bases, and 12 bases lay between the germline ends. Per the germline V gene, CDR1 is SEHNR and CDR2 is FQNEAQ (reference sequence). The CDR3 here is CASSLGGVNTEAFF. Written as DNA, the CDR3 is TGTGCCAGCAGCCTGGGGGGGGTAAACACTGAAGCTTTCTTT.

This clone appeared a few times. The rearrangement joins TRBV4-2 to TRBJ1-6; weak D call: TRBD1 (6 bases). Per germline, CDR1 LGHNA and CDR2 YNFKEQ. The CDR3 is 20 residues long. Trimming removed 0 bases at V and 0 bases at J, with 18 bases between. The CDR3: CASSQDLLRGASSYNSPLHF. Written as DNA, the CDR3 is TGTGCCAGCAGCCAAGACCTATTGCGGGGGGCCAGCTCCTATAATTCACCCCTCCACTTT.

This chain connects TRBV5-4 to TRBJ1-5; 7 bases agree with TRBD1. The CDR3 sequence is 19 residues long. Germline assignment: CDR1 SGHNT and CDR2 YYREEE (reference sequence). With 3 bases clipped from V and 6 bases from J, the junction kept 21 bases outside the gene matches. CDR3 region: CASSSPRIRRQGESQPQHF. The CDR3 DNA reads TGTGCCAGCAGCTCCCCTAGAATACGCCGACAGGGTGAAAGTCAGCCCCAGCATTTT.

V and J are TRBV11-3 and TRBJ2-3, with a weak D call TRBD2 (7 bases). The CDR3 covers 15 residues. Germline CDR1 is SGHNT and CDR2 is YENEEA. V gave up 7 bases and J gave up 6 bases, with 20 bases separating them. The CDR3 DNA sequence: TGTGCCAGCAAGGAGGGAGGGGGGTTGTTTGATACGCAGTATTTT. Translating it yields CASKEGGGLFDTQYF.

This clone is judged medium-sized (0.01 to 0.1%). The rearrangement uses TRBV6-4 and TRBJ2-3; 8 bases match TRBD1. Per germline, CDR1 MRHNA and CDR2 SNTAGT. Losses at the gene ends were 3 bases for V and 5 bases for J; bases not matched to a gene: 7. CDR3 length equals 15 residues. The CDR3 is CASSEGSGQGDTQYF. The CDR3 DNA reads as TGTGCCAGCAGTGAGGGATCTGGACAGGGAGATACGCAGTATTTT.

The V and J genes are TRBV19 and TRBJ1-6, with D tentatively TRBD1 (6 bases). The CDR3 covers 16 residues. Trimming stripped 3 bases from V and 0 bases from J, with 9 bases between. Germline CDR1 reads LNHDA; CDR2 reads SQIVND (reference sequence). CDR3 in amino acids: CASSMGQISYNSPLHF. The CDR3 DNA is TGTGCCAGTAGTATGGGACAAATCTCCTATAATTCACCCCTCCACTTT.

The chain uses TRBV5-1 and TRBJ2-7; tentatively, D is TRBD2 (5 bases). V was cut by 2 bases and J by 7 bases, with 13 bases left in between. Per the germline V gene, CDR1 is SGHRS and CDR2 is YFSETQ. The CDR3 has 13 residues. In nucleotides, the CDR3 is TGCGCCAGCAGCTTTATATCAACGGGGGAGCAGTACTTC. Its protein is CASSFISTGEQYF.

The chain links TRBV5-1 to TRBJ2-7, with D possibly TRBD2 on 5 matching bases. This CDR3 has 13 residues. CDR1 and CDR2 from the germline V gene are SGHRS and YFSETQ. Trimming shortened V by 4 bases and J by 2 bases, and 10 bases separated the two germline ends. The CDR3 spells CASSADGTYEQYF. The CDR3, as DNA: TGCGCCAGCAGCGCGGACGGGACCTACGAGCAGTACTTC. The variable domain in full, completed from reference TRBV5-1 and TRBJ2-7, reads KAGVTQTPRYLIKTRGQQVTLSCSPISGHRSVSWYQQTPGQGLQFLFEYFSETQRNKGNFPGRFSGRQFSNSRSEMNVSTLELGDSALYLCASSADGTYEQYFGPGTRLTVT.

This chain links TRBV7-6 with TRBJ1-1, with unresolved D. This CDR3 has 14 residues. Deletions cut 1 base from V and 2 bases from J, with 8 bases between. Germline CDR1 SGHVS, CDR2 FNYEAQ. CDR3 coding DNA: TGTGCCAGCAGCTTAGGGCCCAGAAACACTGAAGCTTTCTTT. Translating it yields CASSLGPRNTEAFF.

V usage is TRBV15 and J usage is TRBJ1-4; TRBD1 is a possible D gene (6 bases). CDR1 and CDR2 (germline): LNHNV, YYDKDF (reference sequence). With 3 bases removed from V and 8 bases from J, the gap between germline ends came to 19 bases. This CDR3 is built from 16 residues. The CDR3 is CATSRGDTPRGEKLFF. In DNA form, the CDR3 reads TGTGCCACCAGCAGGGGGGACACCCCCAGAGGGGAAAAACTGTTTTTT.

V usage is TRBV2 and J usage is TRBJ1-1; 7 bases fit TRBD1. The trim removed 5 bases at V and 5 bases at J, leaving 11 bases unmatched. The length of the CDR3 is 15 residues. The germline V gene encodes CDR1 SNHLY and CDR2 FYNNEI. The CDR3 DNA follows: TGTGCCAGCAGTCCCAGGACAGGAGAGGAAACTGAAGCTTTCTTT. It encodes CASSPRTGEETEAFF.